The subject of this entry is one TCR beta chain. Its target is unknown. Germline V CDR1 and CDR2: SEHNR, FQNEAQ (reference sequence). There are 15 residues in the CDR3. V lost 6 bases to trimming and J lost 5 bases, with 17 bases between them. This sample was included in a study of spatial heterogeneity in lung cancer. Broader study findings: Mutation counts in tumors were tracked by counts of expanded intratumoral alpha and beta TCRs.

Time point meaning: sample taken at primary tumor resection. Unsorted whole RNA from tumor, nontumor lung or frozen PBMC underwent sequencing. One entry per CDR3 protein, called by TCRdb with MiXCR from the 5' RACE reads. The data show about 18,000 distinct CDR3 sequences, around 8.1% seen once. The receptor comes from a male donor with early-stage non-small cell lung cancer. The input for sequencing was lung tumor tissue, taken at surgery. V is TRBV7-9 and J is TRBJ2-1; D is unresolved. CDR3 in DNA: TGTGCCAGCAGTTCCTCGGCCCTATTGAACAATGAGCAGTTCTTC. Protein sequence: CASSSSALLNNEQFF. Drawing the rest from reference TRBV7-9 and TRBJ2-1, the complete variable domain is DTGVSQNPRHKITKRGQNVTFRCDPISEHNRLYWYRQTLGQGPEFLTYFQNEAQLEKSRLLSDRFSAERPKGSFSTLEIQRTEQGDSAMYLCASSSSALLNNEQFFGPGTRLTVL.